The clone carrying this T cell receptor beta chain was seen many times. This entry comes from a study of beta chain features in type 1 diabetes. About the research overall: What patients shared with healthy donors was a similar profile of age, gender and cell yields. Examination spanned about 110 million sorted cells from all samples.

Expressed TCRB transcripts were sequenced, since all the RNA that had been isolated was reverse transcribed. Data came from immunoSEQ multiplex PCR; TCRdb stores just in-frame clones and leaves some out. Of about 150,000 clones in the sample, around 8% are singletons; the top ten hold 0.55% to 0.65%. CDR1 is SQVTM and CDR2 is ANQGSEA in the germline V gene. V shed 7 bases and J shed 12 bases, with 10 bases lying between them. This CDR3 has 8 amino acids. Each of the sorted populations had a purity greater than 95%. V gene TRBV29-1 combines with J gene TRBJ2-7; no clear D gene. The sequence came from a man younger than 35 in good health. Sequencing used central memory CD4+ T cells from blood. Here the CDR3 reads CSGPRWYF. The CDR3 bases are TGCAGCGGGCCTAGATGGTACTTC.